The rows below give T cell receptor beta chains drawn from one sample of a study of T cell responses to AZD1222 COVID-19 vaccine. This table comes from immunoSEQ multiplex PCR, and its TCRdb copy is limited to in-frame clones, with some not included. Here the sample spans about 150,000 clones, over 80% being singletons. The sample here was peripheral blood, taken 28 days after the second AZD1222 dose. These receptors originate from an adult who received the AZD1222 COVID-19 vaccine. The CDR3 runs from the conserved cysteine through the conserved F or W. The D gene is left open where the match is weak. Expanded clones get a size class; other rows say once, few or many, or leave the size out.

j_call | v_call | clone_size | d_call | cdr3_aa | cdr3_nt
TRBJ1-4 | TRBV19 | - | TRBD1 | CASSRPGQAQREKLFF | TGTGCCAGTAGTCGCCCAGGACAGGCTCAAAGGGAAAAACTGTTTTTT
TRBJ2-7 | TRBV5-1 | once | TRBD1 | CASSVNPGQATYEQYF | TGCGCCAGCAGCGTGAACCCGGGACAGGCCACCTACGAGCAGTACTTC
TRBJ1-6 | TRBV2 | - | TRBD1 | CASRTDRASNSPLHF | TGTGCCAGCAGGACGGACAGGGCTTCAAATTCACCCCTCCACTTT
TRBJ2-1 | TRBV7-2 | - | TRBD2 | CASSQSRTSGSLDEQFF | TGTGCCAGCAGCCAGTCGCGGACTAGCGGGAGTCTCGATGAGCAGTTCTTC
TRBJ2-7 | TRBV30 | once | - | CAWSLSDRNYEQYF | TGTGCCTGGAGTCTCTCGGACAGAAACTACGAGCAGTACTTC
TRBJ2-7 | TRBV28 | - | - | CASSSEQKFYEQYF | TGTGCCAGCAGTTCCGAACAGAAATTCTACGAGCAGTACTTC
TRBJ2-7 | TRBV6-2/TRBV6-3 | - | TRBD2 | CASSYLGLADSSYEQYF | TGTGCCAGCAGTTACCTAGGACTAGCGGACTCCTCCTACGAGCAGTACTTC
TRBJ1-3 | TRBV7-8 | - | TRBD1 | CASSLDRENTIYF | TGTGCCAGCAGCTTGGACAGGGAGAACACCATATATTTT
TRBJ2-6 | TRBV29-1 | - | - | CSVYFDSGANVLTF | TGCAGCGTCTACTTTGACTCTGGGGCCAACGTCCTGACTTTC
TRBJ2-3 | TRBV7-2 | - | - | CASSPAKRTDTQYF | TGTGCCAGCAGCCCCGCTAAACGCACAGATACGCAGTATTTT
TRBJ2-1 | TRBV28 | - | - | CASSLVPSYNEQFF | TGTGCCAGCAGTCTTGTCCCCTCCTACAATGAGCAGTTCTTC
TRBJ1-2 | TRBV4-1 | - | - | CASSQPAGTSYGYTF | TGCGCCAGCAGCCAACCCGCTGGGACAAGCTATGGCTACACCTTC
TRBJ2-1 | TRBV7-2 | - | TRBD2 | CASSVYGTSGSAYNEQFF | TGTGCCAGCAGCGTCTACGGGACTAGCGGGAGTGCGTACAATGAGCAGTTCTTC
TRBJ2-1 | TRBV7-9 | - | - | CASSLAQGSNEQFF | TGTGCCAGCAGCTTAGCGCAGGGGTCCAATGAGCAGTTCTTC
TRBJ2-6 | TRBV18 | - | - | CASSPKGGVVSGANVLTF | TGTGCCAGCTCCCCGAAAGGAGGGGTGGTGTCTGGGGCCAACGTCCTGACTTTC
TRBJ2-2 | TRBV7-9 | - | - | CASSLVEGTGELFF | TGTGCCAGCAGCTTAGTCGAGGGCACCGGGGAGCTGTTTTTT
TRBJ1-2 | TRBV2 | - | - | CASSVGVTGLGYTF | TGTGCCAGCAGTGTGGGGGTAACAGGGTTGGGCTACACCTTC
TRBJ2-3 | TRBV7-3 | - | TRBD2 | CASSEGTRRERDTQYF | TGTGCCAGCAGCGAGGGGACTAGACGGGAGAGAGATACGCAGTATTTT
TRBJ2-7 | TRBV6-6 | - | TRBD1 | CASRDRTGSYEQYF | TGTGCCAGCAGGGACCGGACAGGGTCTTACGAGCAGTACTTC
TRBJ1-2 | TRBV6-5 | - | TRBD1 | CASRRTGEHYGYTF | TGTGCCAGCAGACGGACAGGGGAACACTATGGCTACACCTTC
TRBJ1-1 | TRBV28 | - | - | CASRVGGANTEAFF | TGTGCCAGCAGGGTCGGGGGCGCGAACACTGAAGCTTTCTTT
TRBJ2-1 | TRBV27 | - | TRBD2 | CASSFLPAGETYNEQFF | TGTGCCAGCAGTTTCCTTCCCGCGGGAGAAACCTACAATGAGCAGTTCTTC
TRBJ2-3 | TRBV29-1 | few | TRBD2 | CSVERRERSDTQYF | TGCAGCGTTGAACGGCGGGAGCGGTCAGATACGCAGTATTTT
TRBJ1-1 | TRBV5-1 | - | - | CASSLGVMNTEAFF | TGCGCCAGCAGCTTGGGGGTCATGAACACTGAAGCTTTCTTT
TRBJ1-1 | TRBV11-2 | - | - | CASSLGVVRTHNTEAFF | TGTGCCAGCAGCTTAGGAGTTGTCAGAACTCACAACACTGAAGCTTTCTTT
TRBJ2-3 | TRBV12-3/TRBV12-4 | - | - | CASTRGDAQYF | TGTGCCAGCACTCGGGGAGACGCGCAGTATTTT
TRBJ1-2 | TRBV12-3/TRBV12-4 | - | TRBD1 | CASSLRGREGYTF | TGTGCCAGCAGCCTCAGGGGGCGCGAGGGCTACACCTTC
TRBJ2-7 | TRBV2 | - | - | CASSGTIYEQYF | TGTGCCAGCAGTGGGACCATCTACGAGCAGTACTTC
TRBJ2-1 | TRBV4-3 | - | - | CASSQGDGARGVNEQFF | TGCGCCAGCAGCCAAGGGGACGGGGCGCGTGGGGTCAATGAGCAGTTCTTC
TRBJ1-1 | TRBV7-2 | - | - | CASSLGRATWAFF | TGTGCCAGCAGCTTGGGTCGCGCGACGTGGGCTTTCTTT
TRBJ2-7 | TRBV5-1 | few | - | CASSSAGSYEQYF | TGCGCCAGCAGCTCGGCAGGCTCCTACGAGCAGTACTTC
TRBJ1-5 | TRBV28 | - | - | CASSFGPKAQPQHF | TGTGCCAGCAGTTTTGGACCAAAAGCCCAGCCCCAGCATTTT
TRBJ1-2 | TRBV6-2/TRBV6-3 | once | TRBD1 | CASSTGVEGYTF | TGTGCCAGCAGCACAGGGGTGGAGGGCTACACCTTC
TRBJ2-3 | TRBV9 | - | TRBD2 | CASSVSGRVPDTQYF | TGTGCCAGCAGCGTTAGCGGGAGGGTCCCAGATACGCAGTATTTT
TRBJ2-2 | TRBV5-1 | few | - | CASSAWPGPTGELFF | TGCGCCAGCAGCGCTTGGCCTGGTCCCACCGGGGAGCTGTTTTTT
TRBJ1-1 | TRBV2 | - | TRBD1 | CASSQDRVYTEAFF | TGTGCCAGCAGTCAGGACAGGGTGTACACTGAAGCTTTCTTT
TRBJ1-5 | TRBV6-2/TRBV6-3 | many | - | CASSFSGANRQPQHF | TGTGCCAGCAGTTTCTCAGGGGCGAATCGTCAGCCCCAGCATTTT
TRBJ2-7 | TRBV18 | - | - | CASSGLSNYEQYF | TGTGCCAGCTCAGGACTATCAAATTACGAGCAGTACTTC
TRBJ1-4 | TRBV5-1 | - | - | CASSLTGTRDEKLFF | TGCGCCAGCAGCTTGACCGGGACTCGGGATGAAAAACTGTTTTTT